This paragraph covers one TCR beta chain sequence. What it binds is unknown. This entry is derived from a study of glioma-infiltrating T cells after dendritic cell vaccination. Overall study results and limits: Longer survival after dendritic cell vaccination followed higher pretreatment TIL content. Complete blood and tumor specimen sets were limited to few patients.

CDR1 is LNHDA and CDR2 is SQIVND in the germline V gene (reference sequence). The length of the CDR3 is 14 residues. V was pared by 7 bases and J by 10 bases, with 17 bases between. Clones were sequenced by immunoSEQ multiplex PCR, and TCRdb holds only the in-frame ones, with some missing. Seen here are over 80,000 clones, over 85% observed once, and the top ten hold more than 3%. This clonotype originated in a human donor with glioblastoma. The sample was blood, taken before dendritic cell vaccination. The V call is TRBV19, the J call TRBJ1-6, with D perhaps matching TRBD1 (5 bases). In DNA, the CDR3 is TGTGCCAGTAAGGGCAGGGAAGACAGCTCACCCCTCCACTTT. This sequence encodes CASKGREDSSPLHF.